This passage covers 3 T cell receptor beta chains from one sample sequenced in a study of cytomegalovirus exposure and HLA in healthy donors. PCR was performed using 60 Vbeta and 13 Jbeta primers. The repertoire was sequenced with immunoSEQ multiplex PCR; TCRdb's copy has only in-frame clones and lacks some. Across approximately 30,000 clones, the top ten clones capture around 3.5% of the sample. Sequencing input: PBMCs. These receptors were obtained from a middle-aged man in good health and CMV-seronegative.

The chain recombines TRBV6-6 with TRBJ2-3, with 15 bases aligning to TRBD2. Losses at the gene ends were 4 bases for V and 6 bases for J; bases not matched to a gene: 5. Germline values: CDR1 MNHNY, CDR2 SVGAGI (reference sequence). CDR3 length: 16 amino acids. CDR3 sequence: CASSWTSGRATDTQYF. DNA of the CDR3: TGTGCCAGCAGTTGGACTAGCGGGAGGGCAACTGATACGCAGTATTTT.

The chain is built from TRBV19 and TRBJ2-7; 7 nucleotides match TRBD1. Germline CDR1 reads LNHDA; CDR2 reads SQIVND (reference sequence). The CDR3 length is 14 residues. V lost 5 bases and J lost 2; bases outside the gene matches: 6. The CDR3: CASSPTGTPYEQYF. The DNA of the CDR3 is TGTGCCAGTAGTCCGACAGGGACCCCCTACGAGCAGTACTTC.

The gene calls are TRBV7-9 and TRBJ2-3; TRBD1 matches 12 bases. CDR1 and CDR2 (germline): SEHNR, FQNEAQ (reference sequence). This CDR3 has 15 amino acids. V lost 4 bases, J lost 6 bases, and 5 bases stayed unmatched. Here the CDR3 reads CASSSGQGALDTQYF. In DNA form, the CDR3 reads TGTGCCAGCAGCTCGGGACAGGGGGCTTTGGATACGCAGTATTTT.